This T cell receptor (beta chain) stems from a study of Ad26.COV2.S vaccination and SARS-CoV-2 variants. Study as a whole: By the intramuscular route, Ad26.COV2.S was given once, or twice 56 days apart.

Concerning this clone: The antigen is undetermined.

The assay was immunoSEQ multiplex PCR, and TCRdb's table has in-frame clones only and misses some. This sample has fewer than 900,000 clones, with roughly 90% found just once. The treatment here: some 20 received Ad26.COV2.S at low or high dose, single or two shots; 5 received placebo; per-sample allocation not given. Samples were taken on day 63 after the first vaccine or placebo injection. Ad26.COV2.S expressed prefusion-stabilized spike from the original Wuhan strain. V lost 5 bases, J lost 9 bases, and 14 bases lay in between. The germline gives CDR1 SGHVS, CDR2 FQNEAQ. The CDR3 contains 12 residues. The study's findings and limits: The TCR-based breadth and depth measures might underestimate overall T cell responses. Responses of spike-specific T cells (both CD8+ and CD4+) reportedly showed substantial breadth after vaccination.

The input for sequencing was peripheral blood, taken in a trial of Ad26.COV2.S vaccine versus placebo. The chain links TRBV7-8 to TRBJ2-7, with D possibly being TRBD2 (6 bases). The receptor was derived from a person between 18 and 60 years old who received the Ad26.COV2.S COVID-19 vaccine or a placebo. The CDR3 protein is CASSLGTLRQYF. The CDR3, as DNA: TGTGCCAGCAGCCTCGGGACTCTCCGGCAGTACTTC.